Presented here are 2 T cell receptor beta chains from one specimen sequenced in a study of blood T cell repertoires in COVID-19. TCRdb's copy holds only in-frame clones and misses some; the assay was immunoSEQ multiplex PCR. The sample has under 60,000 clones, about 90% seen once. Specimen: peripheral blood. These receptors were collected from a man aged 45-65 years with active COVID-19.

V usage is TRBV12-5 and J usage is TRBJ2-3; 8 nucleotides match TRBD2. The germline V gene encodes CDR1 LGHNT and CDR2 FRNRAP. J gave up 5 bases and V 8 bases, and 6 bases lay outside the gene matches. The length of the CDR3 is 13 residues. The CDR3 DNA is TGTGCTAGTCATCGAGCGGGAGAAGATACGCAGTATTTT. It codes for CASHRAGEDTQYF.

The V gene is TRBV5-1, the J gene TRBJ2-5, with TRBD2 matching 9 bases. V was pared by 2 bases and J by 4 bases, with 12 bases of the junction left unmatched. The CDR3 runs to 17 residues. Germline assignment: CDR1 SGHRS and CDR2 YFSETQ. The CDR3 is CASSLRSRGGAGETQYF. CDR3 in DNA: TGCGCCAGCAGCTTACGTTCGCGCGGGGGGGCCGGAGAGACCCAGTACTTC. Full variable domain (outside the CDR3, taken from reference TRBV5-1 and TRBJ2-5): KAGVTQTPRYLIKTRGQQVTLSCSPISGHRSVSWYQQTPGQGLQFLFEYFSETQRNKGNFPGRFSGRQFSNSRSEMNVSTLELGDSALYLCASSLRSRGGAGETQYFGPGTRLLVL.